The 13 T cell receptor beta chains presented below share a single source sample, sequenced in a study of response to subunit inactivated influenza vaccine. TCRdb processed the RT-PCR reads anew with MiXCR; each CDR3 protein has one entry. There are hundreds of thousands of distinct CDR3 sequences in the sample; 15% to 19% occur only once, and 9.5% to 13% lies in the top ten. This specimen consisted of PBMCs from blood, obtained 11 to 12 days after vaccination. The receptors originated from a man aged 50 to 60 who received an inactivated influenza vaccine.

This clonotype showed up just a few times. The chain uses TRBV6-5 and TRBJ2-1, with D perhaps assigned TRBD1 or TRBD2 (5 bases each). The CDR3 runs 17 residues. Trimming cost V 2 bases and J 4 bases, with 18 bases left between them. Germline V gene sequence: CDR1 MNHEY, CDR2 SVGAGI. The CDR3 sequence: CASSYHPGAPQYNEQFF. The CDR3 DNA follows: TGTGCCAGCAGTTACCATCCCGGGGCGCCCCAATACAATGAGCAGTTCTTC.

A few counts support this clonotype. The rearrangement links TRBV7-9 to TRBJ2-1; TRBD2 matches 9 bases. V was clipped by 5 bases and J by 7 bases; unmatched bases: 15. Germline V lookup: CDR1 SEHNR, CDR2 FQNEAQ (reference sequence). This CDR3 comprises 17 residues. The CDR3 DNA reads TGTGCCAGCAGCCTCCTAGCGGGGCGAGGTCGGGCGAATGAGCAGTTCTTC. It codes for CASSLLAGRGRANEQFF.

This clonotype was detected only a few times. The chain employs TRBV5-1 and TRBJ1-1; D unclear. This CDR3 contains 12 residues. CDR1 and CDR2 (germline): SGHRS, YFSETQ. V lost 5 bases, J lost 2 bases, and 7 bases lay in between. CDR3 in DNA: TGCGCCAGCAGTGGCACAAACACTGAAGCTTTCTTT. It is translated as CASSGTNTEAFF.

The rearrangement uses TRBV20-1 and TRBJ2-5; D ambiguous. CDR3 length: 13 residues. Deletions cut 1 base from V and 1 base from J, with 7 bases between. Germline V CDR1 and CDR2: DFQATT, SNEGSKA (reference sequence). The DNA for the CDR3 is TGCAGTGCTAGAGGCCCAATCCAAGAGACCCAGTACTTC. Residues: CSARGPIQETQYF.

The J gene is TRBJ2-7, the V gene TRBV12-3 or TRBV12-4; D perhaps matches TRBD2 (6 bases). V was clipped by 5 bases and J by 2 bases, with 10 bases between them. The CDR3 extends over 13 amino acids. The CDR3 bases are TGTGCCAGCAGTGCCGGGAGTACCTACGAGCAGTACTTC. Amino acid sequence: CASSAGSTYEQYF.

This clonotype was observed a handful of times. The genes are TRBV7-9 and TRBJ2-7; a possible D gene is TRBD1 (6 bases). The V gene lost 5 bases and the J gene lost 2 bases, with 13 bases spanning the gap. This CDR3 is 14 amino acids long. The germline CDR1 and CDR2 sequences are SEHNR and FQNEAQ (reference sequence). The CDR3 DNA sequence: TGTGCCAGCAGCACCCATCAGGGGCCCTACGAGCAGTACTTC. It yields the protein CASSTHQGPYEQYF.

The chain employs TRBV5-5 and TRBJ2-7; either TRBD1 or TRBD2 may supply D (5 bases each). The CDR3 has 15 amino acids. Germline CDR1 and CDR2: SGHKS and YYEKEE (reference sequence). V dropped 2 bases and J dropped 2 bases, with 14 bases sitting between them. DNA of the CDR3: TGTGCCAGCAGCTTAGTCACCGGGACCCCCTACGAGCAGTACTTC. Translating it yields CASSLVTGTPYEQYF.

This clonotype appeared many times. The rearrangement links TRBV20-1 to TRBJ2-7, with D possibly being TRBD2 (5 bases). This CDR3 is built from 14 residues. V lost 1 base to trimming and J lost 0 bases, with 10 bases between them. Germline V CDR1 and CDR2: DFQATT, SNEGSKA (reference sequence). In DNA form, the CDR3 reads TGCAGTGCTAGAGTCGAGGGATTCTCCTACGAGCAGTACTTC. This sequence encodes CSARVEGFSYEQYF.

The chain joins TRBV15 to TRBJ1-1, with a tentative D call TRBD1 (6 bases). CDR3 length: 15 residues. CDR1 is LNHNV, CDR2 YYDKDF, per germline (reference sequence). The V end was cut by 1 base, the J end by 2 bases, with 11 bases between. The CDR3 spells CATSRGGRGNTEAFF. Written as DNA, the CDR3 is TGTGCCACCAGCAGAGGGGGCAGGGGAAACACTGAAGCTTTCTTT.

This clonotype was detected only a few times. The chain uses TRBV28 and TRBJ1-2, with TRBD1 matching 9 bases. V gave up 7 bases and J gave up 4 bases; unmatched junction bases: 13. Germline-derived CDR1 and CDR2 are MDHEN and SYDVKM. The CDR3 is made up of 16 amino acids. CDR3 DNA sequence: TGTGCCAGCAATAAACCAGGGGACAGGGACTCCTATGGCTACACCTTC. It is translated as CASNKPGDRDSYGYTF.

This clonotype has a handful of counts. The J gene is TRBJ2-7, the V gene TRBV4-1, with 7 bases matching TRBD1. The germline V gene encodes CDR1 MGHRA and CDR2 YSYEKL. This CDR3 has 16 residues. V lost 6 bases, J lost 5 bases, and 16 bases stayed unmatched. CDR3 in DNA: TGCGCCAGCAGACAAAATAATAGACAGGGATGGAACGAGCAGTACTTC. As protein: CASRQNNRQGWNEQYF.

The chain uses TRBV29-1 and TRBJ2-5; 9 positions match TRBD2. CDR1 and CDR2 from the germline V gene are SQVTM and ANQGSEA. The trim removed 7 bases at V and 2 bases at J, leaving 5 bases unmatched. The CDR3 contains 13 residues. The CDR3 spells CSGGLALQETQYF. CDR3 coding DNA: TGCAGCGGCGGACTAGCGCTACAAGAGACCCAGTACTTC. Full variable domain (missing parts from reference TRBV29-1 and TRBJ2-5): SAVISQKPSRDICQRGTSLTIQCQVDSQVTMMFWYRQQPGQSLTLIATANQGSEATYESGFVIDKFPISRPNLTFSTLTVSNMSPEDSSIYLCSGGLALQETQYFGPGTRLLVL.

This clonotype was observed a few times. The chain is built from TRBV10-3 and TRBJ2-5, with TRBD1 matching 10 bases. With 0 bases clipped from V and 7 bases from J, the junction kept 8 bases outside the gene matches. This CDR3 comprises 16 residues. CDR1 and CDR2 (germline): ENHRY, SYGVKD. Here the CDR3 reads CAISESTPGQGGTQYF. CDR3 sequence (DNA): TGTGCCATCAGTGAGTCGACCCCTGGACAGGGGGGGACCCAGTACTTC.